This is a list of T cell receptor beta chains from one sample in a study of T cells in Graves' hyperthyroidism and ophthalmopathy. One entry per CDR3 protein results from TCRdb running MiXCR on the multiplex PCR reads. Of just under 750,000 distinct CDR3 sequences detected, 30% to 40% appear once; the ten largest clones hold 31%. The sample was blood. The receptors derive from a woman aged 40 to 50 with Graves' hyperthyroidism. Both conserved end residues are part of each CDR3. The D gene is left open where the match is weak. The size of a clone is reported for some rows only, either as once, few or many, or as a class for expanded clones.

V gene	CDR3 length	J gene	D gene	clone size	CDR3 DNA	CDR3 protein
TRBV24-1	15	TRBJ2-5	.	few	TGTGCCACCAGTGATTTTAAGACAGGAGCGGAGACCCAGTACTTC	CATSDFKTGAETQYF
TRBV4-3	15	TRBJ1-6	.	.	TGCGCCAGCAGCCAAAGAGGGGGCTATAATTCACCCCTCCACTTT	CASSQRGGYNSPLHF
TRBV20-1	12	TRBJ2-2	.	few	TGCAGTGCCATGGACCCGACCGGGGAGCTGTTTTTT	CSAMDPTGELFF
TRBV7-2	13	TRBJ2-2	.	.	TGTGCCAGCAGCCAACTAGTCTCCGGGGAGCTGTTTTTT	CASSQLVSGELFF
TRBV19	16	TRBJ2-2	.	.	TGTGCCAGTAGTCCCGCGGGGTATAGGGTCACCGGGGAGCTGTTTTTT	CASSPAGYRVTGELFF
TRBV6-6	19	TRBJ1-1	.	few	TGTGCCAGCAGTCGACCTCTGGACACCCGGACCCTGAGGAACACTGAAGCTTTCTTT	CASSRPLDTRTLRNTEAFF
TRBV13	15	TRBJ1-4	.	.	TGTGCCAGCAGCTTAGGGAGGGGCTGGAATGAAAAACTGTTTTTT	CASSLGRGWNEKLFF
TRBV4-3	17	TRBJ1-1	.	few	TGCGCCAGCAGCCAGGCCGGGACTGGGGGCCAGGACACTGAAGCTTTCTTT	CASSQAGTGGQDTEAFF
TRBV2	13	TRBJ2-1	TRBD2	few	TGTGCCAGCAGTGCGTTGCGGGAGGGCGAGCAGTTCTTC	CASSALREGEQFF
TRBV28	14	TRBJ2-7	.	.	TGTGCCAGCAGGACCCGGGACCAGGGATACGAGCAGTACTTC	CASRTRDQGYEQYF
TRBV7-2	15	TRBJ2-7	TRBD2	many	TGTGCCAGCAGCTTACTAGCGGGAGGCGTCTACGAGCAGTACTTC	CASSLLAGGVYEQYF
TRBV19	16	TRBJ1-6	.	many	TGTGCCAGTAGCCAAGACAGGCGCCCGAATAATTCACCCCTCCACTTT	CASSQDRRPNNSPLHF
TRBV20-1	11	TRBJ2-5	.	many	TGCAGTGCTAGAGGGGGGGAGACCCAGTACTTC	CSARGGETQYF
TRBV7-2	12	TRBJ2-3	.	once	TGTGCCAGCAGCCAGGACTTGGATACGCAGTATTTT	CASSQDLDTQYF
TRBV19	14	TRBJ1-5	.	few	TGTGCCAGTACCCCACAGGGCTTCAATCAGCCCCAGCATTTT	CASTPQGFNQPQHF
TRBV19	13	TRBJ1-5	.	many	TGTGCCAGTAGTACGGGACCGAATCAGCCCCAGCATTTT	CASSTGPNQPQHF
TRBV29-1	14	TRBJ1-2	.	.	TGCAGCGTTGACTACACAGGGCTGATTGGGGGCTACACCTTC	CSVDYTGLIGGYTF
TRBV25-1	13	TRBJ2-7	.	many	TGTGCCAGCAGTGGCAGGGGTACCTACGAGCAGTACTTC	CASSGRGTYEQYF
TRBV6-1	14	TRBJ1-1	TRBD1	.	TGTGCCAGCCTAGGCTTGGGACAGGGAGGATCGGCTTTCTTT	CASLGLGQGGSAFF
TRBV29-1	12	TRBJ1-2	.	many	TGCAGCGTTGGGTCCGACGGAGTGGGCTACACCTTC	CSVGSDGVGYTF
TRBV20-1	16	TRBJ2-5	.	many	TGCAGTGCTAGAGATGTGACTAGTGGATATCGTGAGACCCAGTACTTC	CSARDVTSGYRETQYF
TRBV14	17	TRBJ2-2	TRBD2	.	TGTGCCAGCAGCTCGGGACTAGCAGGGGCCAACACCGGGGAGCGTTTTTTT	CASSSGLAGANTGERFF
TRBV5-4	16	TRBJ2-2	TRBD2	.	TGTGCCAGCAGCTTGATGGCTAGCGGGGGGACCGGGGAGCTGTTTTTT	CASSLMASGGTGELFF
TRBV20-1	13	TRBJ2-7	TRBD2	.	TGCAGTGCTTTGAGCGGGAGGGCTCCCGAGCAGTACTTC	CSALSGRAPEQYF
TRBV4-1	18	TRBJ1-5	.	.	TGCGCCAGCAGCCAAGACGGCTCCCAGGGTTATAGCAATCAGCCCCAGCATTTT	CASSQDGSQGYSNQPQHF
TRBV10-3	13	TRBJ2-7	.	many	TGTGCCATCAGTGTGGGGGGCGTTTACGAGCAGTACTTC	CAISVGGVYEQYF
TRBV6-5	16	TRBJ2-2	.	few	TGTGCCAGCAGTTACTTACTAACGACTTCCTCCGGGGAGCTGTTTTTT	CASSYLLTTSSGELFF
TRBV29-1	14	TRBJ1-6	TRBD1	.	TGCAGCGTGCAGACAGGGGGAAGATATTCACCCCTCCACTTT	CSVQTGGRYSPLHF
TRBV12-3/TRBV12-4	17	TRBJ1-3	TRBD1	few	TGTGCCAGCAGTTTATCCTCGACAGGGGGCTTTGGAAACACCATATATTTT	CASSLSSTGGFGNTIYF
TRBV7-3	12	TRBJ2-7	.	few	TGTGCCAGCAGTTACAGGGACCACGAGCAGTACTTC	CASSYRDHEQYF
TRBV7-2	15	TRBJ1-3	.	many	TGTGCCAGCAGCCACGAGGGAGGTACTGGAAACACCATATATTTT	CASSHEGGTGNTIYF
TRBV7-9	14	TRBJ1-3	.	.	TGTGCCAGCAGCTCCGGATCTGCTGGAAACACCATATATTTT	CASSSGSAGNTIYF
TRBV2	16	TRBJ2-6	.	.	TGTGCCAGCAGTGCTATGGGATACTCTGGGGCCAACGTCCTGACTTTC	CASSAMGYSGANVLTF
TRBV5-1	18	TRBJ2-6	TRBD1	.	TGCGCCAGCAGCTTGCCCGGGACAGGGAAGGCTGGGGCCAACGTCCTGACTTTC	CASSLPGTGKAGANVLTF
TRBV6-2/TRBV6-3	13	TRBJ2-7	.	.	TGTGCCAGCAGTACATCTTACTCCTACGAGCAGTACTTC	CASSTSYSYEQYF
TRBV10-3	13	TRBJ2-7	.	.	TGTGCCATGAGTGCGGGCACTAGCTACGAGCAGTACTTC	CAMSAGTSYEQYF
TRBV7-9	16	TRBJ1-5	TRBD1	few	TGTGCCAGCAGCTTAGATGACAGGGTGGGCAATCAGCCCCAGCATTTT	CASSLDDRVGNQPQHF